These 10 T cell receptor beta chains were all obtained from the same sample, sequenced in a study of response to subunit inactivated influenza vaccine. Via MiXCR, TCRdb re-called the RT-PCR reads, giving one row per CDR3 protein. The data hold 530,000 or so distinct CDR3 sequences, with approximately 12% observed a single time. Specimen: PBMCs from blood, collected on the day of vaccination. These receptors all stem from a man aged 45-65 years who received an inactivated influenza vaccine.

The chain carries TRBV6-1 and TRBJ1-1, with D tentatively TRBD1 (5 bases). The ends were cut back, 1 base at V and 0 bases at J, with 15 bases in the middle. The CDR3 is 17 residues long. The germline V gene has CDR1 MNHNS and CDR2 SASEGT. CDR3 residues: CASSEVASLGVNTEAFF. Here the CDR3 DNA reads TGTGCCAGCAGTGAAGTGGCCTCCCTGGGGGTGAACACTGAAGCTTTCTTT.

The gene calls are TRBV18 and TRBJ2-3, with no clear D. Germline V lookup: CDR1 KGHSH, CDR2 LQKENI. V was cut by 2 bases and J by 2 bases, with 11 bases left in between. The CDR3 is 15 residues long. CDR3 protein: CASSPYSSPTDTQYF. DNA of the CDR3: TGTGCCAGCTCACCATATTCCAGCCCCACAGATACGCAGTATTTT.

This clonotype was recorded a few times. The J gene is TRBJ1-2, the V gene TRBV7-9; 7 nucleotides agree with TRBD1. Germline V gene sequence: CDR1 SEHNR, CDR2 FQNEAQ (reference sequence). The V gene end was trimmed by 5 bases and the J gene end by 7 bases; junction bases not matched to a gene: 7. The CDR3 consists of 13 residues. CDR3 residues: CASSKDRLGGYTF. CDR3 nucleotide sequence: TGTGCCAGCAGCAAGGACAGGTTAGGTGGCTACACCTTC. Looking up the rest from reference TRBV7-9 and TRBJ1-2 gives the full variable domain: DTGVSQNPRHKITKRGQNVTFRCDPISEHNRLYWYRQTLGQGPEFLTYFQNEAQLEKSRLLSDRFSAERPKGSFSTLEIQRTEQGDSAMYLCASSKDRLGGYTFGSGTRLTVV.

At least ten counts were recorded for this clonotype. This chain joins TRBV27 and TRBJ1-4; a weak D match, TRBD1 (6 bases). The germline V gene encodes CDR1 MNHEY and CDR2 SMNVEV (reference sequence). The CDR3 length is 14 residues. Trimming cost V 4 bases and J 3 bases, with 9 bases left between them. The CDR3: CASSSGGPNEKLFF. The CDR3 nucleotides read TGTGCCAGCAGTTCGGGGGGCCCTAATGAAAAACTGTTTTTT.

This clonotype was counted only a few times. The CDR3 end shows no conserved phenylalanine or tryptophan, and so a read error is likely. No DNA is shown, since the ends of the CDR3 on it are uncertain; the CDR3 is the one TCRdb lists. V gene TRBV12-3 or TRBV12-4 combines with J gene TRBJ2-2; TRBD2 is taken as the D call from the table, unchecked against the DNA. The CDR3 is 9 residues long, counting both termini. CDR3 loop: CASSFISGV.

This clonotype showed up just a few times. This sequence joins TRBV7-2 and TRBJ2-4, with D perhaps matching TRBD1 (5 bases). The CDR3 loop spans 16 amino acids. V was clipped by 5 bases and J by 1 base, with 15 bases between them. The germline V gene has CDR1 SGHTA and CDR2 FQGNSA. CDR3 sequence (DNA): TGTGCCAGCAGCATAAGGGGCGGTATGGCCAAAAACATTCAGTACTTC. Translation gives CASSIRGGMAKNIQYF.

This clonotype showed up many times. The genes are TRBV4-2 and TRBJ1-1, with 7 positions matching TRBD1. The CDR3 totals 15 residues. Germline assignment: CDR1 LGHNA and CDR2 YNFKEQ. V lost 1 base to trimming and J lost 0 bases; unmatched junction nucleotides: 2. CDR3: CASSQVTGLNTEAFF. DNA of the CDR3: TGTGCCAGCAGCCAAGTGACAGGGCTGAACACTGAAGCTTTCTTT.

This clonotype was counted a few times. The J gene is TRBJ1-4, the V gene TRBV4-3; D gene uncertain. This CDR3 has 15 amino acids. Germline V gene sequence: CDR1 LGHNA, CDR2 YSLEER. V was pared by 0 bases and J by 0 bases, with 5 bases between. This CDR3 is CASSQDHTTNEKLFF. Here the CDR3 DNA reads TGCGCCAGCAGCCAAGATCACACAACTAATGAAAAACTGTTTTTT.

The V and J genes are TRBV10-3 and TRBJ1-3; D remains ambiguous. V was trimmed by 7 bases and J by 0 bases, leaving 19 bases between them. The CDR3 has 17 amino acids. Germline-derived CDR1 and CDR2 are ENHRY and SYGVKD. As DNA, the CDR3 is TGTGCCATCACTTCGAGGGCAGACCCGAGCTCTGGAAACACCATATATTTT. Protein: CAITSRADPSSGNTIYF.

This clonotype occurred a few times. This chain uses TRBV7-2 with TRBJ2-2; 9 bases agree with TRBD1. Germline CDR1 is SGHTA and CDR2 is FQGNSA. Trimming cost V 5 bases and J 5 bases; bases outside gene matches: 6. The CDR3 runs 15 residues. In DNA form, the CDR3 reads TGTGCCAGCAGCCAAGGACAGGGGTGGACCGGGGAGCTGTTTTTT. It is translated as CASSQGQGWTGELFF.